These 21 T cell receptor beta chains were sequenced from one sample in a study of human versus mouse CDR3 diversity and MHC coevolution. The table came from immunoSEQ multiplex PCR; TCRdb's copy has only in-frame clones and leaves some out. This sample has 45,000 to 75,000 clones, with about 93% found just once. Sequencing was performed on naive CD4+ T cells from blood. Subset meaning: CD45RO-negative CD62L-positive naive CD4 T cells. These TCRs come from a person in their sixties in good health.

This rearrangement joins TRBV15 to TRBJ1-2; the D is unclear. Germline CDR1 LNHNV, CDR2 YYDKDF (reference sequence). The CDR3 contains 13 residues. V dropped 0 bases and J dropped 7 bases, with 9 bases sitting between them. This CDR3 is CATSRDRGFGYTF. CDR3 nucleotide sequence: TGTGCCACCAGCAGAGATCGAGGGTTTGGCTACACCTTC.

The chain employs TRBV2 and TRBJ1-5; 7 nucleotides agree with TRBD1. CDR1 is SNHLY and CDR2 is FYNNEI in the germline V gene. CDR3 length: 15 residues. V lost 6 bases to trimming and J lost 6 bases; unmatched junction nucleotides: 11. The CDR3 sequence: CASRTRGDSGQPQHF. DNA of the CDR3: TGTGCCAGCAGGACCAGGGGGGATTCTGGTCAGCCCCAGCATTTT.

V usage is TRBV27 and J usage is TRBJ2-1, with a weak D call TRBD1 (5 bases). Per the germline V gene, CDR1 is MNHEY and CDR2 is SMNVEV (reference sequence). Trimming left V 4 bases short and J 4 bases short, with 14 bases between. CDR3 size: 15 residues. This CDR3 is CASSSLGPGYNEQFF. The CDR3 region has the DNA TGTGCCAGCAGTTCGCTAGGCCCAGGGTACAATGAGCAGTTCTTC.

As for this clone: The sample has other DNA sequences that encode this CDR3 too. The chain links TRBV6-1 to TRBJ2-7; 11 nucleotides line up with TRBD2. This CDR3 spans 19 amino acids. The trim removed 0 bases at V and 4 bases at J, leaving 14 bases unmatched. Germline CDR1 is MNHNS and CDR2 is SASEGT. CDR3 protein: CASSEARQGKGLAAYEQYF. CDR3 in DNA: TGTGCCAGCAGTGAAGCGCGGCAGGGTAAGGGACTAGCGGCATACGAGCAGTACTTC.

The chain employs TRBV7-9 and TRBJ2-5; D may be TRBD2 (5 bases). The DNA end favors TRBJ2-7, so the J call may be wrong. The CDR3 is made up of 12 amino acids. CDR1 is SEHNR and CDR2 is FQNEAQ in the germline V gene (reference sequence). Here the CDR3 DNA reads TGTGCCAGCAGCCCGGAGGCCTACGAGCAGTACTTC. Its translation is CASSPEAYEQYF.

J is TRBJ2-5 and V is TRBV9, with 14 bases lining up with TRBD2. CDR1 is SGDLS and CDR2 is YYNGEE in the germline V gene. V was clipped by 4 bases and J by 4 bases; unmatched bases: 9. The CDR3 spans 17 residues. The DNA of the CDR3 is TGTGCCAGCAGCCCGGGACTAGCGGGAGCCCTCACAGAGACCCAGTACTTC. Amino acid sequence: CASSPGLAGALTETQYF.

This clone was recorded only once. J is TRBJ1-1 and V is TRBV5-1; D might be TRBD1 (5 bases). This CDR3 has 14 amino acids. V was shortened by 3 bases and J by 5 bases, with 14 bases between the two germline ends. CDR1 SGHRS and CDR2 YFSETQ come from the germline V gene. This CDR3 is CASSSNRISTEAFF. The CDR3 DNA follows: TGCGCCAGCAGCTCCAACAGGATTTCGACTGAAGCTTTCTTT.

The rearrangement uses TRBV5-4 and TRBJ2-4; 8 nucleotides align to TRBD1. The germline CDR1 and CDR2 sequences are SGHNT and YYREEE (reference sequence). V lost 4 bases to trimming and J lost 0 bases; unmatched junction nucleotides: 9. This CDR3 is built from 17 residues. As DNA, the CDR3 is TGTGCCAGCAGCGAGGACAGGGAAGGCCTAGCCAAAAACATTCAGTACTTC. It specifies CASSEDREGLAKNIQYF. Looking up the rest from reference TRBV5-4 and TRBJ2-4 gives the full variable domain: ETGVTQSPTHLIKTRGQQVTLRCSSQSGHNTVSWYQQALGQGPQFIFQYYREEENGRGNFPPRFSGLQFPNYSSELNVNALELDDSALYLCASSEDREGLAKNIQYFGAGTRLSVL.

A single count supports this clone. This chain uses TRBV10-1 with TRBJ2-2, with D possibly being TRBD2 (5 bases). Germline CDR1 is WNHNN and CDR2 is SYGVQD (reference sequence). The CDR3 contains 14 residues. The ends were cut back, 3 bases at V and 6 bases at J, with 11 bases in the middle. The CDR3 coding sequence is TGCGCCAGCAGTGAAGGAGGAGCACCCGGGGAGCTGTTTTTT. Protein sequence: CASSEGGAPGELFF.

The rearrangement links TRBV7-9 to TRBJ2-2; perhaps TRBD2 as D (6 bases). The germline gives CDR1 SEHNR, CDR2 FQNEAQ (reference sequence). The V end was cut by 1 base, the J end by 1 base, with 10 bases between. The CDR3 is 16 residues long. This CDR3 reads CASSLGVSGNTGELFF. In nucleotides, the CDR3 is TGTGCCAGCAGCTTAGGGGTTAGCGGGAACACCGGGGAGCTGTTTTTT.

The genes are TRBV7-3 and TRBJ1-2; 11 bases map to TRBD1. Germline V gene data show CDR1 as SGHTA and CDR2 as FQGTGA. The CDR3 consists of 16 residues. V was pared by 2 bases and J by 3 bases, with 5 bases of the junction left unmatched. The CDR3 bases are TGTGCCAGCAGCTTAGACGGGGGACAGGGGGACTATGGCTACACCTTC. Its translation: CASSLDGGQGDYGYTF. Looking up the rest from reference TRBV7-3 and TRBJ1-2 gives the full variable domain: GAGVSQTPSNKVTEKGKYVELRCDPISGHTALYWYRQSLGQGPEFLIYFQGTGAADDSGLPNDRFFAVRPEGSVSTLKIQRTERGDSAVYLCASSLDGGQGDYGYTFGSGTRLTVV.

The V call is TRBV7-2, the J call TRBJ2-5; tentatively, D is TRBD1 (6 bases). The CDR3 is 14 amino acids. Germline lookup yields CDR1 SGHTA and CDR2 FQGNSA. The V and J ends lost 6 bases and 5 bases respectively, with 16 bases between them. This CDR3 is CASSSAGVEETQYF. CDR3 DNA sequence: TGTGCCAGCAGTTCAGCAGGGGTCGAGGAGACCCAGTACTTC.

The V call is TRBV10-2, the J call TRBJ1-5; no clear D. Trimming stripped 6 bases from V and 7 bases from J, with 13 bases between. Looked up from germline, CDR1 is WSHSY and CDR2 is SAAADI. The CDR3 length is 13 residues. The CDR3, as DNA: TGCGCCAGCAGCGAGGGTAGCCGGCAGCCCCAGCATTTT. Amino acids: CASSEGSRQPQHF.

The V gene is TRBV20-1, the J gene TRBJ1-4; tentatively, D is TRBD1 (5 bases). The germline V and J ends were trimmed by 3 bases and 7 bases, with 6 bases remaining between them. The CDR3 has 11 amino acids. Per germline, CDR1 DFQATT and CDR2 SNEGSKA (reference sequence). The CDR3 region has the DNA TGCAGTGCTAGGGACACTGAAAAACTGTTTTTT. Encoded protein: CSARDTEKLFF.

Concerning this clone: An end of the junction differs from the germline gene, which may be a read error. V usage is TRBV4-1 and J usage is TRBJ2-7; tentative D call: TRBD2 (5 bases). The germline CDR1 and CDR2 sequences are MGHRA and YSYEKL. CDR3 length: 15 amino acids. The DNA of the CDR3 is TGCGCCAGCAGCCAACCCATGAGGGCAGAATACGGGCAGTACTTC. It specifies CASSQPMRAEYGQYF.

This clone was seen a handful of times. This chain uses TRBV18 with TRBJ1-3; D unresolved. The CDR3 extends over 15 amino acids. Germline V lookup: CDR1 KGHSH, CDR2 LQKENI. Trimming left V 3 bases short and J 4 bases short, with 13 bases between. Here the CDR3 reads CASSPGDIQGNTIYF. CDR3 nucleotide sequence: TGTGCCAGCTCACCGGGAGACATTCAAGGAAACACCATATATTTT. The variable domain in full, with the rest retrieved from reference TRBV18 and TRBJ1-3, is NAGVMQNPRHLVRRRGQEARLRCSPMKGHSHVYWYRQLPEEGLKFMVYLQKENIIDESGMPKERFSAEFPKEGPSILRIQQVVRGDSAAYFCASSPGDIQGNTIYFGEGSWLTVV.

This chain connects TRBV5-1 to TRBJ1-5, with a tentative D call TRBD1 (6 bases). The CDR3 length is 13 residues. The V end was cut by 1 base, the J end by 5 bases, with 7 bases between. The germline V gene has CDR1 SGHRS and CDR2 YFSETQ. The CDR3 region has the DNA TGCGCCAGCAGCTTGAACAGGGATCAGCCCCAGCATTTT. The encoded protein is CASSLNRDQPQHF.

This sequence joins TRBV6-6 and TRBJ1-1; D is unresolved. Germline loops: CDR1 MNHNY, CDR2 SVGAGI (reference sequence). The CDR3 length is 15 residues. V lost 2 bases and J 3 bases, leaving 13 bases between the germline ends. The CDR3 protein is CASSYGVLADTEAFF. The CDR3, as DNA: TGTGCCAGCAGTTACGGAGTCTTAGCGGACACTGAAGCTTTCTTT.

In this sample, this clone turned up once. This chain connects TRBV29-1 to TRBJ2-2; D might be TRBD2 (6 bases). Trimming cost V 6 bases and J 0 bases, with 14 bases left between them. The germline CDR1 and CDR2 sequences are SQVTM and ANQGSEA. The CDR3 totals 15 residues. The CDR3 protein is CSVKRLVSNTGELFF. The CDR3 nucleotides are TGCAGCGTGAAGCGACTAGTCTCGAACACCGGGGAGCTGTTTTTT.

Points on this clone: Germline and junction disagree at one end, which may indicate a read error. The V call is TRBV19, the J call TRBJ2-2, with a weak D call TRBD2 (6 bases). Germline CDR1 reads LNHDA; CDR2 reads SQIVND (reference sequence). CDR3 length: 15 amino acids. The CDR3 spells CASSIGLANTGELFF. The CDR3 DNA reads TGTGCCAGTAGTATAGGGCTAGCGAATACCGGGGAGCTGTTTTTT.

V gene TRBV5-4 combines with J gene TRBJ2-5; D remains ambiguous. The CDR3 runs 13 residues. Per the germline V gene, CDR1 is SGHNT and CDR2 is YYREEE (reference sequence). V was shortened by 1 base and J by 1 base, with 5 bases between the two germline ends. The CDR3: CASSLLSQETQYF. CDR3 nucleotides: TGTGCCAGCAGCTTGCTGAGCCAAGAGACCCAGTACTTC.